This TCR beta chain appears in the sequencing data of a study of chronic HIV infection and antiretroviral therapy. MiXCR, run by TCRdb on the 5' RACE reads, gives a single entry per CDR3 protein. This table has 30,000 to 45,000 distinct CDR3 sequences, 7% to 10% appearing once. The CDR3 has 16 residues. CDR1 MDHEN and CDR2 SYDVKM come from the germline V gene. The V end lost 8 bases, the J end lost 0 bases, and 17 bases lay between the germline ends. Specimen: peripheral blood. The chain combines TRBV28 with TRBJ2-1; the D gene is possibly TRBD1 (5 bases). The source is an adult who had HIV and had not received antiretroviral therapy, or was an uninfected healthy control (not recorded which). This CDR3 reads CASGYRSFRSYNEQFF. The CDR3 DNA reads TGTGCCAGCGGCTACAGGAGCTTTCGCTCCTACAATGAGCAGTTCTTC.